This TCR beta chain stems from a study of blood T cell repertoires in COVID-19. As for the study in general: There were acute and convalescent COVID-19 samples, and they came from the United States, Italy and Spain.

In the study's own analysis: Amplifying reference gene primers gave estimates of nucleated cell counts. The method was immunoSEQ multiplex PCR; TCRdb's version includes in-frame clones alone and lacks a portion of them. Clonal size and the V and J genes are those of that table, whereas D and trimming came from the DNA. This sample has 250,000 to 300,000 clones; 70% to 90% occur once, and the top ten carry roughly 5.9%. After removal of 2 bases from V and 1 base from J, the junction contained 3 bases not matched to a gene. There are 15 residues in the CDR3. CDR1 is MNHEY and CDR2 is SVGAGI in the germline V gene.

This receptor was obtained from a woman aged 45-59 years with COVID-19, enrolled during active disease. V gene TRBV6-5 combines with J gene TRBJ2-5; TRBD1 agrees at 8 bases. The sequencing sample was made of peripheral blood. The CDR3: CASSYQTGAQETQYF. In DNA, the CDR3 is TGTGCCAGCAGTTACCAGACAGGGGCCCAAGAGACCCAGTACTTC.